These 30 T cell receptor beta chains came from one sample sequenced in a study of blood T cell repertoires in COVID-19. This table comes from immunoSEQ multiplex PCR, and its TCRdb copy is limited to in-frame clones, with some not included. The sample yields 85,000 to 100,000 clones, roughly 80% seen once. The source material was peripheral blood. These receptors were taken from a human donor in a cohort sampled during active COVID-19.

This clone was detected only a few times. In DNA form, the CDR3 reads TGTGCCAGCAGCACCCAAAGGACTAGCGGGGCATCGGATACGCAGTATTTT. Its protein product is CASSTQRTSGASDTQYF. This rearrangement joins TRBV7-6 to TRBJ2-3; TRBD2 matches 12 bases. The V segment lost 5 bases and the J segment 6 bases; nucleotides outside the gene matches: 12. Germline loops: CDR1 SGHVS, CDR2 FNYEAQ. The CDR3 runs to 17 residues.

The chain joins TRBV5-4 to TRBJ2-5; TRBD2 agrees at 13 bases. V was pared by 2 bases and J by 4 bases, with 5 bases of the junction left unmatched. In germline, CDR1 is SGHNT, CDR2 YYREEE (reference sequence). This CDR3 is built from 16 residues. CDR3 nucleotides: TGTGCCAGCAGCTTAGGACTAGCGGGAGCGGGAGAGACCCAGTACTTC. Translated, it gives CASSLGLAGAGETQYF.

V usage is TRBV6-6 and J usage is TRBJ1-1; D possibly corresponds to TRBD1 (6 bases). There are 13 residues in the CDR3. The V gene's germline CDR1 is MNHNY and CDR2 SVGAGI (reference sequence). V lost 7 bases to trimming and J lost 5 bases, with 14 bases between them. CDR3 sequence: CASTSGERTEAFF. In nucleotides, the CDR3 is TGTGCCAGCACCTCAGGGGAAAGGACTGAAGCTTTCTTT.

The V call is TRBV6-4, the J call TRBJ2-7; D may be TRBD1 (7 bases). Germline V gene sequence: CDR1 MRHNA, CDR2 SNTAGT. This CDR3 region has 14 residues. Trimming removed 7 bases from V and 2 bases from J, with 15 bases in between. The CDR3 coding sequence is TGTGCCAGCACCTCAGGGGGGACAGCCTACGAGCAGTACTTC. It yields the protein CASTSGGTAYEQYF.

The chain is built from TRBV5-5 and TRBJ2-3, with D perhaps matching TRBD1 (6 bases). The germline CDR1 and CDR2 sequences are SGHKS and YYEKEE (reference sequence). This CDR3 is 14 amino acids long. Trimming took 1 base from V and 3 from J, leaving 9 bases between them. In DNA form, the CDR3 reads TGTGCCAGCAGCTTGTTACAGGGAACAGATACGCAGTATTTT. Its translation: CASSLLQGTDTQYF.

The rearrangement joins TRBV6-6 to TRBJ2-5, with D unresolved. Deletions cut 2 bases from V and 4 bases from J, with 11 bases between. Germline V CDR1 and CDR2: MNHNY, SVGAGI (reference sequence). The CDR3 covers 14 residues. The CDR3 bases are TGTGCCAGCAGTTACGAACAGTACACAGAGACCCAGTACTTC. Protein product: CASSYEQYTETQYF.

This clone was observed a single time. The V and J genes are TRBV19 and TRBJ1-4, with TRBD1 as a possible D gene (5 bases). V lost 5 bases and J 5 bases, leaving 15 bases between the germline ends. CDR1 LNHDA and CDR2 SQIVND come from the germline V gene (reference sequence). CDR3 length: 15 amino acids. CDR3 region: CASSPAGLVNEKLFF. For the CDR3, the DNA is TGTGCCAGTAGTCCCGCGGGACTAGTCAATGAAAAACTGTTTTTT.

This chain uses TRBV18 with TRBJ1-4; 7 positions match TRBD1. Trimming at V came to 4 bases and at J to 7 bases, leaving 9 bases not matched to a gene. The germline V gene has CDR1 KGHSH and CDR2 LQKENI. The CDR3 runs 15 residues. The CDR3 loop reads CASSQSTGFGEKLFF. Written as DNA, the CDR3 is TGTGCCAGCTCACAATCGACAGGGTTCGGTGAAAAACTGTTTTTT.

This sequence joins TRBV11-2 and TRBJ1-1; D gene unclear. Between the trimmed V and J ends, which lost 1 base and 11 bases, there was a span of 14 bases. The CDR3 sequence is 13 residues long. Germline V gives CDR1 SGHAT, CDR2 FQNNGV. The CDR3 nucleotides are TGTGCCAGCAGCTTAGTGGCGGATCGAGGGGCTTTCTTT. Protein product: CASSLVADRGAFF.

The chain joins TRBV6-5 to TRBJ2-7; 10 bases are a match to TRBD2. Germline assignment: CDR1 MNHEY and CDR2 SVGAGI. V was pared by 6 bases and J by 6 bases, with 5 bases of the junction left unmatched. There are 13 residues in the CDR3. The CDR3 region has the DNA TGTGCCAGCAGACTAGCGGGAAGTGGCGAGCAGTACTTC. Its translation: CASRLAGSGEQYF.

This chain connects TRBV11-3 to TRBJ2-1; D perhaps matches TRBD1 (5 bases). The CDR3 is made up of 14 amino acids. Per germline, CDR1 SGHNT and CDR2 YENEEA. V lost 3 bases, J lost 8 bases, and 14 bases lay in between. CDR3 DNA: TGTGCCAGCAGCTTGCTGACAGATACGGATGAGCAGTTCTTC. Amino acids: CASSLLTDTDEQFF.

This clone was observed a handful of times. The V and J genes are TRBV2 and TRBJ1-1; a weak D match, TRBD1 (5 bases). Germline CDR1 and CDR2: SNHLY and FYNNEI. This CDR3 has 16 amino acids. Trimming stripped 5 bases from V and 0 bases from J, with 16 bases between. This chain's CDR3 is CASSKGNPQLNTEAFF. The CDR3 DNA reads TGTGCCAGCAGTAAGGGGAATCCCCAACTGAACACTGAAGCTTTCTTT.

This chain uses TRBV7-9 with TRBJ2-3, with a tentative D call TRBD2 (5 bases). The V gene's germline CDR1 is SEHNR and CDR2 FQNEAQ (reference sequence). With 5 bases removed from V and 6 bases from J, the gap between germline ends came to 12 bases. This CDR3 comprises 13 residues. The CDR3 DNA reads TGTGCCAGCAGCCCGGCTAGCATGGATACGCAGTATTTT. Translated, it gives CASSPASMDTQYF.

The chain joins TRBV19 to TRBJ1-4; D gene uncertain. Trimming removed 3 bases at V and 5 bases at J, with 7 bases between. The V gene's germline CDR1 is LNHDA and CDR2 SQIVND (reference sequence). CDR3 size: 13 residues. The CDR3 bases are TGTGCCAGTAGTATGAGGGTGAATGAAAAACTGTTTTTT. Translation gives CASSMRVNEKLFF.

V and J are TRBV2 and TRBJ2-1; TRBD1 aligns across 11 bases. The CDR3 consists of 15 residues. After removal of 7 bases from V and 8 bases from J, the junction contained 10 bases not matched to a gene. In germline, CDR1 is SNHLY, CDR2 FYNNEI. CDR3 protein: CASTGQGARVDEQFF. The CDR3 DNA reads TGTGCCAGCACTGGACAGGGGGCGAGAGTCGATGAGCAGTTCTTC.

CDR3 sequence: CSVDRRQETQYF. Written as DNA, the CDR3 is TGCAGCGTTGATCGGCGGCAAGAGACCCAGTACTTC. The chain has TRBV29-1 and TRBJ2-5; D is unclear. The CDR3 runs 12 residues. CDR1 is SQVTM and CDR2 is ANQGSEA in the germline V gene. V shed 3 bases and J shed 2 bases, with 7 bases lying between them.

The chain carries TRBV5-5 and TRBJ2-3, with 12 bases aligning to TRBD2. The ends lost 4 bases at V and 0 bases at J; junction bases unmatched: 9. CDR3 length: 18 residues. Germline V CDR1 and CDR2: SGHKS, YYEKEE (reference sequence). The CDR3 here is CASSKGLAGETSTDTQYF. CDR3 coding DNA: TGTGCCAGCAGCAAGGGACTAGCGGGCGAGACTAGCACAGATACGCAGTATTTT.

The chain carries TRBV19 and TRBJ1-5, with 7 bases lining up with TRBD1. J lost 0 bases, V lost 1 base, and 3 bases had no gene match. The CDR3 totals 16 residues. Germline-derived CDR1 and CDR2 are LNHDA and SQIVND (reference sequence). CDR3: CASSIGEGASNQPQHF. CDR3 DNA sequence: TGTGCCAGTAGTATAGGTGAGGGGGCTAGCAATCAGCCCCAGCATTTT. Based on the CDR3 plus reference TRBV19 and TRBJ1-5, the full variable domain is DGGITQSPKYLFRKEGQNVTLSCEQNLNHDAMYWYRQDPGQGLRLIYYSQIVNDFQKGDIAEGYSVSREKKESFPLTVTSAQKNPTAFYLCASSIGEGASNQPQHFGDGTRLSIL.

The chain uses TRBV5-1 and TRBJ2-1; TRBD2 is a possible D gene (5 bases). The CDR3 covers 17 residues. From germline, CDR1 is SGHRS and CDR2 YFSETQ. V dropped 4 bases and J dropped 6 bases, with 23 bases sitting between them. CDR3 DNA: TGCGCCAGCAGCCCAGCCCCCCGCCGGGGTACACCCAATGAGCAGTTCTTC. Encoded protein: CASSPAPRRGTPNEQFF.

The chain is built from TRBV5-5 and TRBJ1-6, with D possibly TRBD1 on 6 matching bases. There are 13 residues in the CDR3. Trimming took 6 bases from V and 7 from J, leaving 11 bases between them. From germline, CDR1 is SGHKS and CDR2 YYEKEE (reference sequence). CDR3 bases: TGTGCCAGCAACAGGGAGTGGAATTCACCCCTCCACTTT. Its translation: CASNREWNSPLHF. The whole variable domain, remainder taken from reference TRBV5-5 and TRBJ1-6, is DAGVTQSPTHLIKTRGQQVTLRCSPISGHKSVSWYQQVLGQGPQFIFQYYEKEERGRGNFPDRFSARQFPNYSSELNVNALLLGDSALYLCASNREWNSPLHFGNGTRLTVT.

CDR3 in DNA: TGTGCCAGTATTTCTAGGTCCCGGGAAGACGTCCTGACTTTC. As protein: CASISRSREDVLTF. The J gene is TRBJ2-6, the V gene TRBV19; D is perhaps TRBD2 (5 bases). Trimming took off 7 bases at V and 11 bases at J, with 18 bases between the two ends. Per germline, CDR1 LNHDA and CDR2 SQIVND (reference sequence). The CDR3 sequence is 14 residues long.

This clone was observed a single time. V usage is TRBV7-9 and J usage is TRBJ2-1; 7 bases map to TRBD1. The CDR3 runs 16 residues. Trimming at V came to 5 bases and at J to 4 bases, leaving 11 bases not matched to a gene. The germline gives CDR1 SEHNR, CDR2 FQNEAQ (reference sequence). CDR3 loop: CASSPTRQGNYNEQFF. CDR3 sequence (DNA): TGTGCCAGCAGCCCAACCCGACAGGGAAATTACAATGAGCAGTTCTTC.

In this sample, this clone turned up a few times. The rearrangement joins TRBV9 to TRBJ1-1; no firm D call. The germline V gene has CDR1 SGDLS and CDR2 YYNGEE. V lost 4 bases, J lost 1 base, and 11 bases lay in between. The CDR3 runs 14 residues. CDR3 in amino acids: CASSPDLQNTEAFF. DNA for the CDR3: TGTGCCAGCAGCCCCGACTTGCAGAACACTGAAGCTTTCTTT.

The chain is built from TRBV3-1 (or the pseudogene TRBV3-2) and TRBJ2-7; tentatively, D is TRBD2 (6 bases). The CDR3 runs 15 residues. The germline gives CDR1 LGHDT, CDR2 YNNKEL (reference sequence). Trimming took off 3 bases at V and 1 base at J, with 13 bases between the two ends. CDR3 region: CASSHEGGYSYEQYF. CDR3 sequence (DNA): TGTGCCAGCAGCCACGAGGGAGGCTATTCCTACGAGCAGTACTTC.

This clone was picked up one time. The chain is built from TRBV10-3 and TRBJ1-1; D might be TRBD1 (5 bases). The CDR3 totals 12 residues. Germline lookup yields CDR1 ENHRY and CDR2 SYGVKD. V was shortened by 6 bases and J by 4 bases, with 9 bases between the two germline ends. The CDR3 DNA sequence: TGTGCCATCAGGGACACAGGCACTGAAGCTTTCTTT. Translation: CAIRDTGTEAFF.

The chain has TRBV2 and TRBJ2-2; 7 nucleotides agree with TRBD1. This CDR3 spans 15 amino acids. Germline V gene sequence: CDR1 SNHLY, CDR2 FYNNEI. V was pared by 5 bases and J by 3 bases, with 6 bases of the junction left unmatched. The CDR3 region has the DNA TGTGCCAGCAGTAGAGACAGGGTGGACACCGGGGAGCTGTTTTTT. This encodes CASSRDRVDTGELFF.

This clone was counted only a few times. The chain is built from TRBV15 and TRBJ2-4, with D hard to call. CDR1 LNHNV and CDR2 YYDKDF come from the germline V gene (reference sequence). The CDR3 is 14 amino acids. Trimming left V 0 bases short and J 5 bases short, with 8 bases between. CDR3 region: CATSRDSGQNIQYF. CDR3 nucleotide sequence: TGTGCCACCAGCAGAGATTCAGGCCAAAACATTCAGTACTTC.

The DNA of the CDR3 is TGTGCCAGCAGCTTAGGACTGGACACTGAAGCTTTCTTT. This codes for CASSLGLDTEAFF. This sequence joins TRBV7-9 and TRBJ1-1; D remains unclear. V was pared by 1 base and J by 3 bases, with 6 bases between. Germline values: CDR1 SEHNR, CDR2 FQNEAQ (reference sequence). CDR3 length: 13 residues.

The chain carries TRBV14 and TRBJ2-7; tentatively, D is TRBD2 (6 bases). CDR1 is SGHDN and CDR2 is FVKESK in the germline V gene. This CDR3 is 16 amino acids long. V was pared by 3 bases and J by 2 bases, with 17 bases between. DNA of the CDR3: TGTGCCAGCAGCCAGCACCCTAGTGCGGGGCCCTACGAGCAGTACTTC. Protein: CASSQHPSAGPYEQYF.

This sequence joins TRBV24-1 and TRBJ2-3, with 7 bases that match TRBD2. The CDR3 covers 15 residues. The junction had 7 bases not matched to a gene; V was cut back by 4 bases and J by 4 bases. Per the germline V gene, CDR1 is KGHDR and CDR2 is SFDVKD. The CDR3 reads CATSDHGGRADTQYF. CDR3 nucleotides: TGTGCCACCAGTGACCACGGTGGGAGGGCAGATACGCAGTATTTT.